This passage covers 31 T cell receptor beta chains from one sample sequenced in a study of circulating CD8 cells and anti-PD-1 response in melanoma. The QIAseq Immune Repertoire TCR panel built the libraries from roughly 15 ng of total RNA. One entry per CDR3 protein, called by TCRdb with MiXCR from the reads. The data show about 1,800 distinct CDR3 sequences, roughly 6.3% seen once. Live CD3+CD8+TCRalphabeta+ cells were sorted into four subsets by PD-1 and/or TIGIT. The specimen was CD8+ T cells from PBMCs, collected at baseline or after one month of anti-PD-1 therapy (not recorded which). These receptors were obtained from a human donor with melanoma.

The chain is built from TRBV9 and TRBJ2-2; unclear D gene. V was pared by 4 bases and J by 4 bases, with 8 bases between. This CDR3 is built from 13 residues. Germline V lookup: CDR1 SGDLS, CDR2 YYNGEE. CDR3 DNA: TGTGCCAGCAGCCCTGGTACCACCGGGGAGCTGTTTTTT. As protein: CASSPGTTGELFF.

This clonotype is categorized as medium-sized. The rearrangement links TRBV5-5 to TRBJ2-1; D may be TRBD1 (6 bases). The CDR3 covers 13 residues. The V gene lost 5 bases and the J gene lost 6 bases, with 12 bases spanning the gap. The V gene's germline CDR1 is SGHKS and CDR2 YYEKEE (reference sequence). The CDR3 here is CASSIRTANEQFF. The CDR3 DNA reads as TGTGCCAGCAGTATTAGGACAGCCAATGAGCAGTTCTTC.

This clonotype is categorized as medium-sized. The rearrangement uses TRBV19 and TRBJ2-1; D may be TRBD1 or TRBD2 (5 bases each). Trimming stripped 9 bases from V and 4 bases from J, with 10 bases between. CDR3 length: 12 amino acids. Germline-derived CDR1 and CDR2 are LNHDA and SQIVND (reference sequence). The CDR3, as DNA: TGTGCCAGCGGGGACGGTTACAATGAGCAGTTCTTC. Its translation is CASGDGYNEQFF. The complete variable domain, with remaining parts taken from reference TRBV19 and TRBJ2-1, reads DGGITQSPKYLFRKEGQNVTLSCEQNLNHDAMYWYRQDPGQGLRLIYYSQIVNDFQKGDIAEGYSVSREKKESFPLTVTSAQKNPTAFYLCASGDGYNEQFFGPGTRLTVL.

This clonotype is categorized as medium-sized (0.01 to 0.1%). DNA of the CDR3: TGTGCCAGCAGTTTATTTAGGGGTTACGAGCAGTACTTC. It codes for CASSLFRGYEQYF. The chain links TRBV28 to TRBJ2-7, with D perhaps matching TRBD1 (5 bases). This CDR3 contains 13 residues. The V and J ends lost 1 base and 4 bases respectively, with 8 bases between them. Germline CDR1 and CDR2: MDHEN and SYDVKM.

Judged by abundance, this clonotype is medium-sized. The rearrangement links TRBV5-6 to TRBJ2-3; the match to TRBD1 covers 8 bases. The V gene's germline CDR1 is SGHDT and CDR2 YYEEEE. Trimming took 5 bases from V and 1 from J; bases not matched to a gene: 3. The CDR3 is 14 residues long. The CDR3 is CASRQGGRTDTQYF. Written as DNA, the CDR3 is TGTGCCAGCAGACAGGGGGGACGCACAGATACGCAGTATTTT.

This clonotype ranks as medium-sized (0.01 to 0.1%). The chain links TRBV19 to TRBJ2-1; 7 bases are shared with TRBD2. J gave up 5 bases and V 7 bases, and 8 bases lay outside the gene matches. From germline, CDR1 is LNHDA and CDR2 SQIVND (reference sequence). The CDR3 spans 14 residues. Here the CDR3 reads CASTNRGEHNEQFF. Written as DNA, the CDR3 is TGTGCCAGTACCAATCGGGGGGAACACAATGAGCAGTTCTTC.

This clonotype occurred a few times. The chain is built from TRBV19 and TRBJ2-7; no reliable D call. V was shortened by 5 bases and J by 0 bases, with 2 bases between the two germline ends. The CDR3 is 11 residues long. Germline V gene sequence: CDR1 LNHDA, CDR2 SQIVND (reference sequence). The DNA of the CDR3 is TGTGCCAGTAGTGCCTCCTACGAGCAGTACTTC. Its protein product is CASSASYEQYF. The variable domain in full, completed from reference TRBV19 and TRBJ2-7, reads DGGITQSPKYLFRKEGQNVTLSCEQNLNHDAMYWYRQDPGQGLRLIYYSQIVNDFQKGDIAEGYSVSREKKESFPLTVTSAQKNPTAFYLCASSASYEQYFGPGTRLTVT.

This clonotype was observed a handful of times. The CDR3 DNA reads as TGTGCCAGTAGTATACCGGGGCATCAGCCCCAGCATTTT. It encodes CASSIPGHQPQHF. This chain links TRBV19 with TRBJ1-5, with a weak D call TRBD1 (5 bases). The ends were cut back, 2 bases at V and 5 bases at J, with 7 bases in the middle. CDR1 and CDR2 (germline): LNHDA, SQIVND (reference sequence). The CDR3 is 13 amino acids.

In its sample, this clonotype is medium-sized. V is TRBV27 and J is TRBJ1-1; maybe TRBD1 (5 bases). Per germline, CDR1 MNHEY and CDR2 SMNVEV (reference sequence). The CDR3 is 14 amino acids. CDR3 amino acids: CVSHHQGLRAEAFF. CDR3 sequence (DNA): TGTGTCTCGCATCATCAGGGTCTTCGGGCTGAAGCTTTCTTT.

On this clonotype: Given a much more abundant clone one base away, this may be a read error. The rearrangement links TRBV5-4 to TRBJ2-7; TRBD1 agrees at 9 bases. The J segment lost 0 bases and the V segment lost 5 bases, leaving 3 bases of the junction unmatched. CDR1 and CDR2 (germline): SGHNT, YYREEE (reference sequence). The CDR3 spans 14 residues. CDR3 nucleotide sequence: TGTGCCAGCAGTCAGGGACAGGGCTCCTACGAGCAGTACTTC. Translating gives CASSQGQGSYEQYF.

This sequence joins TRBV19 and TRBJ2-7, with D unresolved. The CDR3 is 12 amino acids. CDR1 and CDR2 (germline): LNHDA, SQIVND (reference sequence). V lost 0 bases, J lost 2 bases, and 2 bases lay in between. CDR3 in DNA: TGTGCCAGTAGTATAGATCCCTACGAGCAGTACTTC. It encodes CASSIDPYEQYF.

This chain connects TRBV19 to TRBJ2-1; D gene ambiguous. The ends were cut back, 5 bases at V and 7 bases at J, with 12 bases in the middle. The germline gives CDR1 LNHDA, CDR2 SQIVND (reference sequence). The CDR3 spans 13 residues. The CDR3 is CASSATLGNEQFF. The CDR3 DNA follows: TGTGCCAGTAGTGCCACCCTAGGTAATGAGCAGTTCTTC.

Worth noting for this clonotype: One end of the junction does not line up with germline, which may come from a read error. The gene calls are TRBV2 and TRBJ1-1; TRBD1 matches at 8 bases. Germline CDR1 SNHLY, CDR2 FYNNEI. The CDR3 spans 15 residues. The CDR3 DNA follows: TGTGCCAGCAGTGGGGACAGGATTATGAACACTGAAGCCTTCTTT. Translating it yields CASSGDRIMNTEAFF.

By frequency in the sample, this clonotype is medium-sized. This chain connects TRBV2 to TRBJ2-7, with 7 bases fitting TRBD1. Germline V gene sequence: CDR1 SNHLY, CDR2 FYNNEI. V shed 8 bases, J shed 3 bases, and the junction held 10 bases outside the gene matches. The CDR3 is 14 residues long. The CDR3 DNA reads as TGTGCCAGCTCTGAGGGGGCGAATAACTACGAGCAGTACTTC. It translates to CASSEGANNYEQYF.

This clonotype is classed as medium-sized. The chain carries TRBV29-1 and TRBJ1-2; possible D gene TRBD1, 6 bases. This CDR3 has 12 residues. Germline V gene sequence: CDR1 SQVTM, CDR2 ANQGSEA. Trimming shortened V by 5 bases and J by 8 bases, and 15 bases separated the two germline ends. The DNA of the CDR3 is TGCAGCGTTTCTGGAGGGGGACAAGGCTACACCTTC. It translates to CSVSGGGQGYTF.

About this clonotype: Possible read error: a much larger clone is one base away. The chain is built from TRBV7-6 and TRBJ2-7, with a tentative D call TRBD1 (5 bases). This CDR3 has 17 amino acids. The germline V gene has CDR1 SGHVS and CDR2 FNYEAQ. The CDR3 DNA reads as TGTGCCAGCAGCTTATCCCAGGGCCTGAGTCTTTCCTACAAGCAGTACTTC. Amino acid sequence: CASSLSQGLSLSYKQYF.

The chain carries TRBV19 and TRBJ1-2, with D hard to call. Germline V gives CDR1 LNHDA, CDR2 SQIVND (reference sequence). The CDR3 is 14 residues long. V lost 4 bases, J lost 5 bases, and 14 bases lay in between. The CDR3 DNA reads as TGTGCCAGTAGTACGAAGGGTTATGGATATGGCTACACCTTC. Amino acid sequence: CASSTKGYGYGYTF.

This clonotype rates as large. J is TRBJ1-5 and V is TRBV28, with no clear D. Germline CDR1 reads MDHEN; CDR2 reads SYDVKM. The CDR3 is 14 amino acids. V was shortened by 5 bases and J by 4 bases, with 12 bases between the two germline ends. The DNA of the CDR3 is TGTGCCAGCAGTATGAGACACGAGAATCAGCCCCAGCATTTT. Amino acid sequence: CASSMRHENQPQHF.

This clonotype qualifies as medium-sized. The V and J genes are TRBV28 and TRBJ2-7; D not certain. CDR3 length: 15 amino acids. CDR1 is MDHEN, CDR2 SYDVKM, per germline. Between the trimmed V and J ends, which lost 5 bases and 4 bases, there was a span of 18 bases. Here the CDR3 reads CASSPPAEDRYEQYF. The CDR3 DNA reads TGTGCCAGCAGTCCCCCTGCGGAAGACCGATACGAGCAGTACTTC.

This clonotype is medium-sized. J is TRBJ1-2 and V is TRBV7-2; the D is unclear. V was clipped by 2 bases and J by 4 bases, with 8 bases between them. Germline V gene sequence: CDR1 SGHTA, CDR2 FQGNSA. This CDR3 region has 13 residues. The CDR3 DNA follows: TGTGCCAGCAGCTTAACGGAATCCTATGGCTACACCTTC. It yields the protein CASSLTESYGYTF.

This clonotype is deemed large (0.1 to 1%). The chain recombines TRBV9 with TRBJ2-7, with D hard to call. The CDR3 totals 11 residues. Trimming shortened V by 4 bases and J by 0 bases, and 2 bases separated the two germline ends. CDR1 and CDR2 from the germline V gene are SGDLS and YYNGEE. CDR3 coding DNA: TGTGCCAGCAGCTTCTCCTACGAGCAGTACTTC. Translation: CASSFSYEQYF. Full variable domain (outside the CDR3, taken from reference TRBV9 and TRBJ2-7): DSGVTQTPKHLITATGQRVTLRCSPRSGDLSVYWYQQSLDQGLQFLIQYYNGEERAKGNILERFSAQQFPDLHSELNLSSLELGDSALYFCASSFSYEQYFGPGTRLTVT.

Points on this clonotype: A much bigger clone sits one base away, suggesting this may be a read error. Written as DNA, the CDR3 is TGTGCCAGCAGCCAAACCGGGACAGGGCCCGAGCAGTGCTTC. Residues: CASSQTGTGPEQCF. J is TRBJ2-7 and V is TRBV14, with 9 bases lining up with TRBD1. CDR3 size: 14 residues. The germline gives CDR1 SGHDN, CDR2 FVKESK.

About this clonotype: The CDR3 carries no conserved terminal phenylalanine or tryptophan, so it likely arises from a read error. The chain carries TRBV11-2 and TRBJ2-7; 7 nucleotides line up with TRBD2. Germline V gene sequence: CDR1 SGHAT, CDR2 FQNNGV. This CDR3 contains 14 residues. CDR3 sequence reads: CASSFEGLTYEQYL. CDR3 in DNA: TGTGCCAGCAGCTTTGAGGGACTAACCTATGAGCAGTACCTC.

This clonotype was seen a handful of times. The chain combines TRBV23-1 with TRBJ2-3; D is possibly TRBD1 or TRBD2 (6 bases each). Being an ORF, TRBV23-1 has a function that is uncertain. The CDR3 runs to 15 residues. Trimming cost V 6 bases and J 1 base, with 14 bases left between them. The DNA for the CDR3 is TGCGCCAGCAGCCCGGGGGCTAGGGGCACAGATACGCAGTATTTT. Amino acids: CASSPGARGTDTQYF.

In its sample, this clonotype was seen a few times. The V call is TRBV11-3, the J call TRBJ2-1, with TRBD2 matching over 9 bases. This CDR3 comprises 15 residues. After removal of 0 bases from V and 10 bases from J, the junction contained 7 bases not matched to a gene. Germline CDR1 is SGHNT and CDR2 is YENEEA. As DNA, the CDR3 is TGTGCCAGCAGCTTAGAGCGGGGGGGGCCAGGAGAGCAGTTCTTC. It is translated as CASSLERGGPGEQFF.

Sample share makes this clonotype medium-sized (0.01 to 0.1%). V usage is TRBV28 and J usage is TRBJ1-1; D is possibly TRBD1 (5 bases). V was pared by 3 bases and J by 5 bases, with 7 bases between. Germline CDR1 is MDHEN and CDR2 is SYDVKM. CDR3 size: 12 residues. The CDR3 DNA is TGTGCCAGCAGTTTCAGGGTTACTGAAGCTTTCTTT. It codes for CASSFRVTEAFF. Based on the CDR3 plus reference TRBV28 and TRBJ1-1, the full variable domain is DVKVTQSSRYLVKRTGEKVFLECVQDMDHENMFWYRQDPGLGLRLIYFSYDVKMKEKGDIPEGYSVSREKKERFSLILESASTNQTSMYLCASSFRVTEAFFGQGTRLTVV.

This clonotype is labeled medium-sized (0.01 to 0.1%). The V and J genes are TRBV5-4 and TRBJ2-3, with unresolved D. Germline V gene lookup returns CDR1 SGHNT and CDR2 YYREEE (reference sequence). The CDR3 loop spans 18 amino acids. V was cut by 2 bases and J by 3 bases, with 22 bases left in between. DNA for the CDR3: TGTGCCAGCAGCTTTAAAGTACTCGTGAGTCTTGGTACAGATACGCAGTATTTT. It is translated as CASSFKVLVSLGTDTQYF.

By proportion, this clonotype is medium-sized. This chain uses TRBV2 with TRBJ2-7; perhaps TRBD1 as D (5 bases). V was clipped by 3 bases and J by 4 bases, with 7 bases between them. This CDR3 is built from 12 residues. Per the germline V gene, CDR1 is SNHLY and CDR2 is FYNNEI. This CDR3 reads CASSDQGYEQYF. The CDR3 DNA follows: TGTGCCAGCAGTGATCAGGGTTACGAGCAGTACTTC.

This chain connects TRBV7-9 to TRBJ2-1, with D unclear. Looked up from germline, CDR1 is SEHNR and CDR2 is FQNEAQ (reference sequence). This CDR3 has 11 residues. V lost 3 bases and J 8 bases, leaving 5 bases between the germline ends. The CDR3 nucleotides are TGTGCCAGCAGCTTTTACGATGAGCAGTTCTTC. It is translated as CASSFYDEQFF.

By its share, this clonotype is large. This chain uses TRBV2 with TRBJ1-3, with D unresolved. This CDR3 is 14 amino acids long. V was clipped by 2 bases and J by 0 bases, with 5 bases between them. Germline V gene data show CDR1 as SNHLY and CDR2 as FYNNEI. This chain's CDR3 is CASSEPSSGNTIYF. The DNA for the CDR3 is TGTGCCAGCAGTGAACCTAGCTCTGGAAACACCATATATTTT.

The CDR3 spells CAGERPTGELFF. CDR3 bases: TGTGCCGGCGAGAGGCCGACCGGGGAGCTGTTTTTT. This chain uses TRBV12-3 or TRBV12-4 with TRBJ2-2; D ambiguous. This CDR3 has 12 residues. The V gene lost 11 bases and the J gene lost 5 bases, with 12 bases spanning the gap.